Listed below are T cell receptor beta chains from one sample, sequenced in a study of blood T cell repertoires in COVID-19. Libraries were prepared by immunoSEQ multiplex PCR; TCRdb keeps only in-frame clonotypes and omits some of them. There are about 130,000 clones in the sample; 70% to 90% occur only once, and about 2.3% lies in the top ten. The sample was PBMCs or T cells enriched from blood (not recorded which). The receptor source for this set is a woman aged 45-59 years who had recovered from COVID-19. Both conserved end residues are part of each CDR3. D genes are given only for firm matches. Clone size is not always given. Where it is, it says once, few, many or a class for expanded clones.

D	V	J	size	CDR3	DNA
TRBD1	TRBV19	TRBJ2-7	-	CASSWTGNSYEQYF	TGTGCCAGTAGTTGGACAGGGAACTCCTACGAGCAGTACTTC
TRBD2	TRBV5-4	TRBJ2-2	-	CATPGRGVNTGELFF	TGTGCCACCCCCGGACGGGGGGTTAACACCGGGGAGCTGTTTTTT
TRBD1	TRBV30	TRBJ2-1	-	CAWRERDRPYNEQFF	TGTGCCTGGAGGGAACGGGACAGGCCCTACAATGAGCAGTTCTTC
TRBD2	TRBV2	TRBJ2-5	-	CASSIGGGERETQYF	TGTGCCAGCAGTATCGGCGGGGGGGAAAGAGAGACCCAGTACTTC
-	TRBV19	TRBJ1-5	-	CASSRGGGSNQPQHF	TGTGCCAGTAGTAGAGGGGGTGGCTCGAATCAGCCCCAGCATTTT
-	TRBV15	TRBJ2-7	-	CATSRGSGQGRPSYEQYF	TGTGCCACCAGCAGAGGGTCAGGGCAGGGCCGGCCCTCCTACGAGCAGTACTTC
TRBD1	TRBV7-8	TRBJ1-4	-	CASSYGQGEKLFF	TGTGCCAGCAGCTACGGACAGGGTGAAAAACTGTTTTTT
TRBD1	TRBV27	TRBJ1-1	-	CASRQGAGGSTEAFF	TGTGCCAGCAGACAGGGGGCCGGTGGGAGCACTGAAGCTTTCTTT
-	TRBV12-3/TRBV12-4	TRBJ2-1	-	CASRGGAHNEQFF	TGTGCCAGCAGAGGGGGGGCCCACAATGAGCAGTTCTTC
-	TRBV4-1	TRBJ1-2	-	CASSGQKYGYTF	TGCGCCAGCAGCGGACAAAAGTATGGCTACACCTTC
TRBD1	TRBV13	TRBJ1-2	-	CASSPYHARRGLEVGYTF	TGTGCCAGCAGCCCATACCATGCCCGCAGGGGGCTCGAAGTTGGCTACACCTTC
-	TRBV10-2	TRBJ1-1	-	CASSPWGQDTEAFF	TGCGCCAGCAGCCCCTGGGGGCAGGACACTGAAGCTTTCTTT
TRBD1	TRBV19	TRBJ1-1	-	CAALAGTGGRMNTEAFF	TGTGCCGCACTGGCCGGGACAGGGGGGAGGATGAACACTGAAGCTTTCTTT
TRBD1	TRBV30	TRBJ1-3	few	CAWSGGTAKNTIYF	TGTGCCTGGAGTGGAGGGACAGCTAAAAACACCATATATTTT
TRBD1	TRBV5-4	TRBJ1-3	-	CASSLTGARSGNTIYF	TGTGCCAGCAGCTTGACAGGGGCCCGCTCTGGAAACACCATATATTTT
-	TRBV19	TRBJ2-1	-	CASSIGGRNNEQFF	TGTGCCAGTAGTATAGGGGGGCGCAACAATGAGCAGTTCTTC
TRBD1	TRBV7-2	TRBJ2-7	-	CASSLGTGGFEQYF	TGTGCCAGCAGCTTGGGGACAGGTGGATTCGAGCAGTACTTC
TRBD1	TRBV7-9	TRBJ2-7	few	CASSSPRDRGYEQYF	TGTGCCAGCAGCTCCCCTCGGGACAGGGGTTACGAGCAGTACTTC
-	TRBV18	TRBJ1-3	once	CASSPPETGTGNTIYF	TGTGCCAGCTCACCACCGGAAACAGGGACTGGAAACACCATATATTTT
-	TRBV4-3	TRBJ1-4	-	CASSQDRSRSGSEKLFF	TGCGCCAGCAGCCAAGATAGGAGCCGCTCGGGGTCCGAAAAACTGTTTTTT
-	TRBV18	TRBJ2-7	-	CASSPPTGEQYF	TGTGCCAGCTCACCCCCGACGGGGGAGCAGTACTTC
TRBD2	TRBV7-9	TRBJ2-3	-	CASTGLAGGKSTDTQYF	TGTGCCAGCACAGGACTAGCGGGGGGTAAGAGCACAGATACGCAGTATTTT
TRBD1	TRBV4-1	TRBJ2-2	-	CASSQGDRANTGELFF	TGCGCCAGCAGCCAAGGGGACAGGGCGAACACCGGGGAGCTGTTTTTT
TRBD1	TRBV19	TRBJ1-4	-	CASSPLQGATNEKLFF	TGTGCCAGTAGTCCGTTACAGGGGGCGACTAATGAAAAACTGTTTTTT